The entry that follows covers one T cell receptor (beta chain) sequence. Which antigen it targets is not known. Per-base quality was not reported, and no clone a single base away is much larger than it. The CDR3 has 14 amino acids, counting the end cysteine and phenylalanine. The kept DNA is CDR3 alone, 42 bases in frame from the first base. V sheds 3 bases and J sheds 5 bases, leaving 13 bases between their ends. CDR1 MNHNS and CDR2 SASEGT were looked up in the germline V gene. This entry belongs to a study of blood T cells in healthy people across ages (dated by TCRdb to between 2014 and 2016). Regarding the research as a whole: In model experiments, template switching captured about one uniquely barcoded TCR beta cDNA molecule for every two T cells. The study measured age-related changes in TCR beta repertoire diversity using deep sequencing normalized with unique cDNA molecular identifiers. Donors were grouped into four age groups: young (average 16 years), middle-aged (less than 40), aged (around 62) and long-lived (about 82). To avoid experimental bias, donors of different ages were randomly spread across the sequencing lanes. The study analyzed two additional independent replicas of 1 million unique cDNA reads from the same blood draw for two donors, one aged 18 to 29 and one aged 80 or older.

Broad study findings and their caveats: Donor CMV infection status was unknown, potentially confounding age-related changes in expanded clonotypes. Compared with the aged group, more naive CD4+ T cells, fewer expanded clones and increased TCR diversity were shown by the long-lived group, suggesting age selection. As age increased, observed TCR beta diversity per million T cells dropped in a roughly linear way, and a significant reduction was already evident by age roughly 40. Estimates of total diversity from one million sequenced T cells were regarded as lower bounds and underestimates. A strong correlation was found between observed TCR beta diversity and the percentage of naive T cells measured by flow cytometry. Because profiling used bulk unsorted PBMCs, naive and antigen-experienced compartments could not be compared conclusively.

The method behind the library was 5' RACE. The sample was run on an Illumina HiSeq 2500. The second PCR ran for roughly 6 to 11 cycles and used a J-beta primer mix along with a sample-barcoded 5' primer. A template-switch 5' adaptor carrying 12 random nucleotides introduced a unique molecular identifier onto each TCR beta cDNA molecule. Each sample yielded at least 2.5 million CDR3-containing paired-end reads. All of the RNA was converted into first-strand cDNA using the Mint cDNA synthesis kit, with a TRBC-specific oligonucleotide serving as the primer. Following uracil-DNA glycosylase treatment, all cDNA underwent a first 18-cycle PCR with the universal primers M1SS and BC2_uni_R. The original pipeline was this. For normalization, 1 million high-quality reads, each with a distinct molecular identifier, were randomly selected from each sample. Reads sharing molecular identifiers were discarded rather than binned into consensus sequences. CDR3 identification, clonotype clustering and error correction used MiTCR with a Q25 quality threshold and the strictest error-elimination algorithm. A nonparametric unseen species model with Euler transformation was used to estimate lower-bound total TCR beta diversity. The public sequencing data were trimmed at Q25 with fastp and processed into clonotypes with MiXCR by TCRdb, which kept only in-frame beta chains. For every CDR3 protein sequence, its rows merge into one entry that carries the most common genes and DNA. The V and J calls, along with clone size, are taken from TCRdb and not from the paper's own processing. The sample table shows 850,000 to 1,000,000 distinct CDR3 sequences, and roughly 43% are seen once. The top ten constitute around an eighth of the sample.

The donors were roughly 40 Caucasian individuals from Russia, aged roughly 6 to 100 years, who were systemically healthy. Ten milliliters of peripheral blood were collected from each donor into EDTA-treated Vacutainer tubes. Ficoll-Paque density-gradient centrifugation was used to isolate PBMCs, with at least 7 million obtained per sample. Total RNA was extracted from PBMCs with Trizol reagent, with at least 5.5 micrograms obtained per sample. The percentages of naive CD45RAhigh/CD27high T cells were determined by flow cytometry on a PBMC aliquot from every donor. Sequencing was done on a sample of blood. This sequence was found in a man aged 25-45 years in good health. The sequence joins TRBV6-1 to TRBJ2-5; TRBD1 is possibly the D segment (7 matching bases). The bases read TGTGCCAGCAGTGACGGAGGGGGCTCGGAGACCCAGTACTTC. The resulting protein is CASSDGGGSETQYF.